This T cell receptor beta chain was identified in a study of T-cell memory formation after mild COVID-19. Remarks on this clonotype: Its specificity is not known.

From germline, CDR1 is SGHRS and CDR2 YFSETQ. V lost 4 bases to trimming and J lost 6 bases; unmatched junction nucleotides: 8. There are 14 residues in the CDR3. TCRdb itself ran the 5' RACE reads through MiXCR, one entry per CDR3 protein. This sample has 50,000 to 75,000 distinct CDR3 sequences, with 9.3% found just once. Points from the study as a whole: Day 15 to 85 contracting clones showed balanced CD4/CD8; day 15 to 37 expanders favored CD4+.

This clonotype was obtained from a man aged 18 to 35 who had mild COVID-19 (a few samples of this study predate the infection). Cell type and time point are not known. Sequenced: PBMCs or a T cell subset sorted from them (not recorded which). V usage is TRBV5-1 and J usage is TRBJ1-2; 8 bases map to TRBD1. CDR3 loop: CASSTDGQGDGYTF. As DNA, the CDR3 is TGCGCCAGCAGCACAGACGGACAGGGCGATGGCTACACCTTC.